The T cell receptor beta chain under discussion was sequenced for a study of blood T cell repertoires in COVID-19. Study-wide background: Collection of acute and convalescent COVID-19 samples took place in the United States, Italy and Spain.

Germline V gives CDR1 LGHDT, CDR2 YNNKEL (reference sequence). The V and J ends lost 8 bases and 4 bases, in that order; junction bases with no gene match: 3. The CDR3 extends over 12 amino acids. In the original processing: Amplification of reference gene primers was used by the study to estimate nucleated cell counts. Only in-frame clones appear in the TCRdb table, and some are missing; sequencing was by immunoSEQ multiplex PCR. The V and J calls and clone size were taken over from that table, and D and trimming were inferred from the DNA. The sample holds some 150,000 clones, roughly nine tenths seen once.

This sequence joins TRBV3-1 (or the pseudogene TRBV3-2) and TRBJ2-5, with 8 bases that match TRBD2. The origin of this receptor is a human donor in a cohort sampled during active COVID-19. Sequences were obtained from peripheral blood. As DNA, the CDR3 is TGTGCCAGCGTTAGCGGGGCAGAGACCCAGTACTTC. Protein sequence: CASVSGAETQYF.